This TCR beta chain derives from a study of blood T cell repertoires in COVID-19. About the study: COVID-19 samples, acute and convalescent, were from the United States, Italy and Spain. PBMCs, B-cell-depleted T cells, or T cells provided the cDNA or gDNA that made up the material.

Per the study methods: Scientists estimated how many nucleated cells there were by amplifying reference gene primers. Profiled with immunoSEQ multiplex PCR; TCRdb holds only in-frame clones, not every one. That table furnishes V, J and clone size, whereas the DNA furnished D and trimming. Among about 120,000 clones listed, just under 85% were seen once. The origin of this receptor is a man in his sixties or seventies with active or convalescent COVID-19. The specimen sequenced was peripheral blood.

CDR3 nucleotide sequence: TGTGCCAGCAGTCCACAGGGACCGTACGAGCAGTACTTC. Translation gives CASSPQGPYEQYF. This sequence joins TRBV12-3 or TRBV12-4 and TRBJ2-7; possible D gene TRBD1, 6 bases. There are 13 residues in the CDR3. Trimming took 5 bases from V and 4 from J, leaving 12 bases between them.